This T cell receptor (beta chain) is drawn from a study of early T cells in non-severe SARS-CoV-2 infection. Study-level information: Sequencing of unsorted whole blood was done on bulk RNA, leaving chains unpaired. Study results and limitations: Matching against VDJdb likely underestimated virus-specific expansions, favoring anti-spike CD8.

Researchers tagged individual cDNA molecules with unique molecular identifiers. Each CDR3 protein gets one entry after TCRdb re-called the 5' RACE reads with MiXCR. Among roughly 56,000 distinct CDR3 sequences, about 9.3% were seen once, and the ten largest hold 1.2%. As for this clonotype: Its antigen is unidentified.

The CDR3 is made up of 14 amino acids. V gave up 5 bases and J gave up 8 bases; unmatched junction bases: 8. The germline V gene encodes CDR1 SGHVS and CDR2 FQNEAQ. The receptor was isolated from an adult who was a healthcare worker with PCR-confirmed SARS-CoV-2 infection or an uninfected control (not recorded which). Sequenced material: whole blood. The J gene is TRBJ2-1, the V gene TRBV7-8; 8 bases agree with TRBD1. The CDR3 reads CASSITDRVDEQFF. CDR3 nucleotide sequence: TGTGCCAGCAGCATCACGGACAGGGTTGATGAGCAGTTCTTC.